This TCR beta chain was identified in a study of blood T cell repertoires in COVID-19. Study-wide background: The United States, Italy and Spain were the sources of the acute and convalescent COVID-19 samples. From T cells, B-cell-depleted T cells, or PBMCs came the material, which was cDNA or gDNA.

Per the authors' pipeline: Amplification of reference gene primers provided the estimated nucleated cell counts. Clones were read by immunoSEQ multiplex PCR, and TCRdb kept only the in-frame ones, dropping some. That table supplies the V and J calls and clone size; D and trimming were determined from the DNA. The data show fewer than 300,000 clones, around nine tenths seen once. This TCR was sampled from a middle-aged man who had recovered from COVID-19. The sequenced material came from peripheral blood.

CDR3 loop: CAITGLAGAGEQFF. Here the CDR3 DNA reads TGTGCCATCACCGGACTAGCGGGAGCCGGTGAGCAGTTCTTC. The chain joins TRBV10-3 to TRBJ2-1, with 13 bases aligning to TRBD2. The CDR3 contains 14 residues. The trim removed 7 bases at V and 9 bases at J, leaving 6 bases unmatched. The germline gives CDR1 ENHRY, CDR2 SYGVKD.